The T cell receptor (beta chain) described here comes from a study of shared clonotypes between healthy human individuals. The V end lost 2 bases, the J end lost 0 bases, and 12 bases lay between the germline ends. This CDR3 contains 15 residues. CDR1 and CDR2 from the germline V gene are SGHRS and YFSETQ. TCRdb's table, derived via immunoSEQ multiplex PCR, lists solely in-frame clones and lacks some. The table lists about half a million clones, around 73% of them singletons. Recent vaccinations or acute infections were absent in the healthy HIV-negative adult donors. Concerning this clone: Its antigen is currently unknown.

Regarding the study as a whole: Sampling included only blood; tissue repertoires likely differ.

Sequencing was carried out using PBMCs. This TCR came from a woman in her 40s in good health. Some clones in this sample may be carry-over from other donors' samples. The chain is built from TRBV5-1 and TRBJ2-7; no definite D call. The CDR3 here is CASSFLTDGSYEQYF. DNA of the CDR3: TGCGCCAGCAGCTTCCTGACCGACGGCTCCTACGAGCAGTACTTC. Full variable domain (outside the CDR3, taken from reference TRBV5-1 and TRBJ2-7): KAGVTQTPRYLIKTRGQQVTLSCSPISGHRSVSWYQQTPGQGLQFLFEYFSETQRNKGNFPGRFSGRQFSNSRSEMNVSTLELGDSALYLCASSFLTDGSYEQYFGPGTRLTVT.